Sequencing of this T cell receptor (beta chain) was carried out in a study of Ad26.COV2.S vaccination and SARS-CoV-2 variants. The repertoire was sequenced with immunoSEQ multiplex PCR; TCRdb's copy has only in-frame clones and lacks some. The data contain approximately 340,000 clones, roughly nine tenths of them seen just once; the ten biggest clones take up about 3.8%. Study-wide points: Vaccine and placebo recipients had comparable breadth of non-spike TCRs. Reportedly, spike-specific CD8+ and CD4+ T cell responses achieved substantial breadth once vaccination had taken place.

A word on this clone: Its target is not known.

This CDR3 comprises 15 residues. With 1 base removed from V and 7 bases from J, the gap between germline ends came to 13 bases. The germline CDR1 and CDR2 sequences are SGHAT and FQNNGV. This sample comprised peripheral blood, obtained after recovery from COVID-19. The receptor's source is a human donor who had recovered from COVID-19. The chain links TRBV11-2 to TRBJ2-2; unclear D gene. CDR3 bases: TGTGCCAGCAGCTTAGTCGAAAAGTATGACGGGGAGCTGTTTTTT. The encoded protein is CASSLVEKYDGELFF.